This T cell receptor beta chain was retrieved from a study of shared clonotypes between healthy human individuals. Study overall: Three men and a couple of women, aged 18 to 49, were donors. Study-wide points: In the sorted subsets, rarefaction showed sequencing was incomplete despite large depth.

In germline, CDR1 is SGHDT, CDR2 YYEEEE. The CDR3 sequence is 13 residues long. Trimming removed 5 bases at V and 1 base at J, with 9 bases between. The authors ran the assay at deep level. Clones were sequenced by immunoSEQ multiplex PCR, and TCRdb holds only the in-frame ones, with some missing. Of about 1 million clones in the sample, under 80% were seen once. In the case of this clone: No antigen is known for it. This CDR3 is also generated by other DNA sequences in the sample.

A CD45RA+ naive subset and a CD45RA-negative memory subset were split from CD4+ cells. The sample comprised memory CD4+ T cells sorted from blood. Specified subset: CD45RA-negative fraction. The sequence was collected from a young man in good health. V usage is TRBV5-6 and J usage is TRBJ2-5, with D tentatively TRBD2 (5 bases). CDR3 coding DNA: TGTGCCAGCAGTGGTCTAGCCCAAGAGACCCAGTACTTC. This sequence encodes CASSGLAQETQYF.